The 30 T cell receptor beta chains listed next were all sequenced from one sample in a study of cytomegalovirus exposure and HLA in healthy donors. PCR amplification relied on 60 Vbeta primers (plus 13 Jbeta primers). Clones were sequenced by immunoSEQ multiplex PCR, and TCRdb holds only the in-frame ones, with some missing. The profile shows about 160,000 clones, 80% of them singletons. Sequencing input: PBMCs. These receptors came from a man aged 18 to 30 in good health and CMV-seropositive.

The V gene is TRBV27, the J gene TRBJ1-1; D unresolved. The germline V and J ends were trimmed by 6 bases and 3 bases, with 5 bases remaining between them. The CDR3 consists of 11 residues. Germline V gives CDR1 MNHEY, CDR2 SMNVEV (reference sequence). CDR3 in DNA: TGTGCCAGCAGGGGCGACACTGAAGCTTTCTTT. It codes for CASRGDTEAFF.

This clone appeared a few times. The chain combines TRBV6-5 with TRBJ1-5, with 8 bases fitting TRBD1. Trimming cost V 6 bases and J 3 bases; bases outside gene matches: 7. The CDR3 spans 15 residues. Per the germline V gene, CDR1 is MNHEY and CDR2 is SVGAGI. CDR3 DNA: TGTGCCAGCAGCCTAGACAGGGGAGACAATCAGCCCCAGCATTTT. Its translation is CASSLDRGDNQPQHF.

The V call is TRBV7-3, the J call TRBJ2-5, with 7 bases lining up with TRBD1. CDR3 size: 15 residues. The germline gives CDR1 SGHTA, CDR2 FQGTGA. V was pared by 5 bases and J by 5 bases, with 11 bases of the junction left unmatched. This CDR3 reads CASSRTGTEGETQYF. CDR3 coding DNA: TGTGCCAGCAGCCGCACCGGGACAGAGGGGGAGACCCAGTACTTC.

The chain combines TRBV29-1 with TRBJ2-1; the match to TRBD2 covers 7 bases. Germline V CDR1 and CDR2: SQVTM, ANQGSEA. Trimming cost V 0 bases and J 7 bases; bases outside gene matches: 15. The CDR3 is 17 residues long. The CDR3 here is CSVEDTTSADWGNEQFF. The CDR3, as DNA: TGCAGCGTTGAAGACACTACTAGCGCCGATTGGGGAAATGAGCAGTTCTTC.

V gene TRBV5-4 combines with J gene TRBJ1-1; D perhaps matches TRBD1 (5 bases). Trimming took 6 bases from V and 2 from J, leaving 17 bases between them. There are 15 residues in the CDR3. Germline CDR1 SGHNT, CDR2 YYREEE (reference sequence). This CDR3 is CASTGGAKVNTEAFF. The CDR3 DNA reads TGTGCCAGCACGGGAGGGGCCAAAGTCAACACTGAAGCTTTCTTT.

The CDR3 loop reads CASSFGDSSNYGYTF. In DNA form, the CDR3 reads TGTGCCAGCAGCTTCGGGGACAGCTCGAACTATGGCTACACCTTC. The chain has TRBV7-9 and TRBJ1-2; TRBD1 agrees at 7 bases. Per germline, CDR1 SEHNR and CDR2 FQNEAQ (reference sequence). The CDR3 spans 15 residues. The ends lost 3 bases at V and 2 bases at J; junction bases unmatched: 6.

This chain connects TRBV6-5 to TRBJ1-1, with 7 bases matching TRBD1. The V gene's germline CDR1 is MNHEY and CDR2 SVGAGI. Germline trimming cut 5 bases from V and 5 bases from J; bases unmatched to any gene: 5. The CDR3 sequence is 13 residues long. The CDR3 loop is CASSRDSQTEAFF. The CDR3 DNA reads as TGTGCCAGCAGTAGGGACAGTCAAACTGAAGCTTTCTTT.

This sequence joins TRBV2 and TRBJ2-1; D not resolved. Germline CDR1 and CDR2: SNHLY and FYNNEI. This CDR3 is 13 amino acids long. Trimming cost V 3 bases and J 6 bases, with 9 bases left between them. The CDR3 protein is CASSDDTGNEQFF. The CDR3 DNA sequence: TGTGCCAGCAGTGACGATACTGGCAATGAGCAGTTCTTC.

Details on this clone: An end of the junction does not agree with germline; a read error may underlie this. CDR3 protein: CASSSFGGANGLTF. The CDR3 DNA reads as TGTGCCAGCAGCTCGTTTGGGGGGGCCAACGGCCTGACTTTC. J is TRBJ2-6 and V is TRBV5-4; D might be TRBD2 (7 bases). This CDR3 region has 14 residues. CDR1 is SGHNT and CDR2 is YYREEE in the germline V gene (reference sequence). Combining the CDR3 with reference TRBV5-4 and TRBJ2-6 gives the whole variable domain ETGVTQSPTHLIKTRGQQVTLRCSSQSGHNTVSWYQQALGQGPQFIFQYYREEENGRGNFPPRFSGLQFPNYSSELNVNALELDDSALYLCASSSFGGANGLTFGAGSRLTVL.

The DNA for the CDR3 is TGTGCCAGCAGCGCCCGGGACACCTCCTATGGCTACACCTTC. Translation gives CASSARDTSYGYTF. The chain is built from TRBV9 and TRBJ1-2; D is possibly TRBD1 (6 bases). The germline V gene has CDR1 SGDLS and CDR2 YYNGEE. Trimming cost V 3 bases and J 4 bases, with 13 bases left between them. The CDR3 is 14 residues long.

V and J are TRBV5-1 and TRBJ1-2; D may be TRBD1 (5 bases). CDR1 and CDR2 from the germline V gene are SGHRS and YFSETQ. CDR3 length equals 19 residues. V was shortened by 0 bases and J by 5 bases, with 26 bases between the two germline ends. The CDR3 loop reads CASSLDPWGQSDGVYGYTF. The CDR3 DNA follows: TGCGCCAGCAGCTTGGACCCCTGGGGCCAGAGCGACGGTGTGTATGGCTACACCTTC.

The CDR3 DNA is TGTGCCAGCAGCCGCCAGGGGGCGCTGGGCGAGCAGTACTTC. Protein: CASSRQGALGEQYF. This chain uses TRBV5-4 with TRBJ2-7; 8 bases match TRBD1. With V trimmed by 4 bases and J by 6 bases, 9 bases remained unmatched. The CDR3 contains 14 residues. CDR1 is SGHNT, CDR2 YYREEE, per germline (reference sequence). The whole variable domain, remainder taken from reference TRBV5-4 and TRBJ2-7, is ETGVTQSPTHLIKTRGQQVTLRCSSQSGHNTVSWYQQALGQGPQFIFQYYREEENGRGNFPPRFSGLQFPNYSSELNVNALELDDSALYLCASSRQGALGEQYFGPGTRLTVT.

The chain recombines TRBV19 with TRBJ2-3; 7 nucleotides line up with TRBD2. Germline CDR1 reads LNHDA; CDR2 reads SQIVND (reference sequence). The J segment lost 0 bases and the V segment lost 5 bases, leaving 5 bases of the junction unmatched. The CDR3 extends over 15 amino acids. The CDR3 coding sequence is TGTGCCAGTAGTTCCCTAGCGGCTAGCACAGATACGCAGTATTTT. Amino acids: CASSSLAASTDTQYF.

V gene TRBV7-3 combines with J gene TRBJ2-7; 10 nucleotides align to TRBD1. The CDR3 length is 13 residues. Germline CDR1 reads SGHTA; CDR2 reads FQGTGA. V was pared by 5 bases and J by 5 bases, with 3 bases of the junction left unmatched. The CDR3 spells CASSPGQGHEQYF. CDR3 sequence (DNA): TGTGCCAGCAGCCCGGGACAGGGGCACGAGCAGTACTTC.

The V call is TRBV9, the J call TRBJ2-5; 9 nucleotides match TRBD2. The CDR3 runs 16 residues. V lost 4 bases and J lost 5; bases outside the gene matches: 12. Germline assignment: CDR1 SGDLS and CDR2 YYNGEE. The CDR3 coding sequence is TGTGCCAGCAGCCCACCCCGGGCTAGCGGGGAGGAGACCCAGTACTTC. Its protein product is CASSPPRASGEETQYF. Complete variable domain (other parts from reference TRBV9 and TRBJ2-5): DSGVTQTPKHLITATGQRVTLRCSPRSGDLSVYWYQQSLDQGLQFLIQYYNGEERAKGNILERFSAQQFPDLHSELNLSSLELGDSALYFCASSPPRASGEETQYFGPGTRLLVL.

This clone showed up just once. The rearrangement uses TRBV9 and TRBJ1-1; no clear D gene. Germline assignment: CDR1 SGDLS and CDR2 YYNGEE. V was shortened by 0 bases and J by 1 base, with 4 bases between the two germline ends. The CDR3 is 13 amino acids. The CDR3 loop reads CASSVDQNTEAFF. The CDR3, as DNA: TGTGCCAGCAGCGTAGATCAGAACACTGAAGCTTTCTTT.

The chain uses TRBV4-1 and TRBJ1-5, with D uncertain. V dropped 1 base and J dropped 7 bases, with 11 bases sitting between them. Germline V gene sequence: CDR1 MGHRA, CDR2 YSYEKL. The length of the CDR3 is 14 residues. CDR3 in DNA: TGCGCCAGCAGCCAAGCCCCCGGTTGGCAGCCCCAGCATTTT. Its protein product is CASSQAPGWQPQHF.

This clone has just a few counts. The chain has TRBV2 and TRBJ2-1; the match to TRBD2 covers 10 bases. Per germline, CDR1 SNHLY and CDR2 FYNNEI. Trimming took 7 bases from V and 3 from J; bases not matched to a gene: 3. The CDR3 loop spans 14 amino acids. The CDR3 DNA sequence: TGTGCCAGCAAATCTAGCGGGGGCTACAATGAGCAGTTCTTC. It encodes CASKSSGGYNEQFF. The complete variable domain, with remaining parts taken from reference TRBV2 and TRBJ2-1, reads EPEVTQTPSHQVTQMGQEVILRCVPISNHLYFYWYRQILGQKVEFLVSFYNNEISEKSEIFDDQFSVERPDGSNFTLKIRSTKLEDSAMYFCASKSSGGYNEQFFGPGTRLTVL.

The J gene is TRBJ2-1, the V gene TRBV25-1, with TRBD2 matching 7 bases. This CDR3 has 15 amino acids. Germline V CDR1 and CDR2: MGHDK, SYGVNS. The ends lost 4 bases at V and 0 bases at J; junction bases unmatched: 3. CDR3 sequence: CASSGAGSSYNEQFF. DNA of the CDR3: TGTGCCAGCAGTGGAGCGGGAAGCTCCTACAATGAGCAGTTCTTC. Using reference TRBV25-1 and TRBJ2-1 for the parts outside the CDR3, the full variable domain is EADIYQTPRYLVIGTGKKITLECSQTMGHDKMYWYQQDPGMELHLIHYSYGVNSTEKGDLSSESTVSRIRTEHFPLTLESARPSHTSQYLCASSGAGSSYNEQFFGPGTRLTVL.

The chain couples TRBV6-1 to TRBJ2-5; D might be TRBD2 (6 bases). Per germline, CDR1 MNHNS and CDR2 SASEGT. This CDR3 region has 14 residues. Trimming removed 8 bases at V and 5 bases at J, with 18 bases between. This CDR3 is CASRLLRGGETQYF. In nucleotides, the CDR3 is TGTGCCAGCCGGCTACTGAGGGGAGGCGAGACCCAGTACTTC.

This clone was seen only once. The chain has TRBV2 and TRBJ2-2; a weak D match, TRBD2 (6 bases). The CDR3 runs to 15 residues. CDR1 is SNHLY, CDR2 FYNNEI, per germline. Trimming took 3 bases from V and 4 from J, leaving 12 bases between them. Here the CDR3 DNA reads TGTGCCAGCAGTGACGGACGGGGGTCCACCGGGGAGCTGTTTTTT. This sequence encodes CASSDGRGSTGELFF.

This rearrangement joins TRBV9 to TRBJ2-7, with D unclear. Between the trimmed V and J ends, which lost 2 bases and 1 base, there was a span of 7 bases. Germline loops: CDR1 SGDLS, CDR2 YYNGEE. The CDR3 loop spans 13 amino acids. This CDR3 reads CASSVSVSYEQYF. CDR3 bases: TGTGCCAGCAGCGTTTCGGTTTCCTACGAGCAGTACTTC.

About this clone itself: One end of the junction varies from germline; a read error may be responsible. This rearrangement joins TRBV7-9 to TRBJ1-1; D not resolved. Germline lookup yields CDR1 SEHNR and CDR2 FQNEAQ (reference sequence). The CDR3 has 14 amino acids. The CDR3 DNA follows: TGTTCCAGCAGCATCGGGTCAGCCAACTATGAAGCTTTCTTT. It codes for CSSSIGSANYEAFF.

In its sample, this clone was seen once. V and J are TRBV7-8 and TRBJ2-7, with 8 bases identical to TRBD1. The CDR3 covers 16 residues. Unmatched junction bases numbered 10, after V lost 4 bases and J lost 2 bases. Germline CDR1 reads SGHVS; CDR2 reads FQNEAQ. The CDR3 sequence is CASSSLPGTGAYEQYF. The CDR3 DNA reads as TGTGCCAGCAGCTCCCTCCCCGGGACAGGAGCCTACGAGCAGTACTTC.

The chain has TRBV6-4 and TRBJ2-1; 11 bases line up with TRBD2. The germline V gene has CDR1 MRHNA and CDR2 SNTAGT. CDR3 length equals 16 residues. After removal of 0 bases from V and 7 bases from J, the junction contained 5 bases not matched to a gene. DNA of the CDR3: TGTGCCAGCAGTGACTCAGAACTAGCGGGAGTTAATGAGCAGTTCTTC. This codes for CASSDSELAGVNEQFF.

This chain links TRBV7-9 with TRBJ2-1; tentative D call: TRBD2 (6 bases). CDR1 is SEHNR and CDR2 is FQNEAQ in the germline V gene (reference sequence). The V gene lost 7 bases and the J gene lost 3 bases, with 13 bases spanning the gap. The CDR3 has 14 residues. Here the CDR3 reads CASIPDGGYNEQFF. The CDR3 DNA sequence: TGTGCCAGCATCCCCGACGGGGGCTACAATGAGCAGTTCTTC.

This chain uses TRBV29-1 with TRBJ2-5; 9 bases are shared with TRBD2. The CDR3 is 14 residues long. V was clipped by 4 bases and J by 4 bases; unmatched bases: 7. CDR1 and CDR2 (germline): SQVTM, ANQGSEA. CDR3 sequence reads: CSVALAGNTETQYF. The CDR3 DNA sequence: TGCAGCGTTGCCCTAGCGGGAAACACAGAGACCCAGTACTTC.

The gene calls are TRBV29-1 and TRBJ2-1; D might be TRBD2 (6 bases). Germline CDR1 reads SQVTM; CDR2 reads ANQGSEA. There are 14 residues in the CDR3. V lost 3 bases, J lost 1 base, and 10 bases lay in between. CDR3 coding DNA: TGCAGCGTTGACGGGAGAGGGTCCTACAATGAGCAGTTCTTC. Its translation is CSVDGRGSYNEQFF.

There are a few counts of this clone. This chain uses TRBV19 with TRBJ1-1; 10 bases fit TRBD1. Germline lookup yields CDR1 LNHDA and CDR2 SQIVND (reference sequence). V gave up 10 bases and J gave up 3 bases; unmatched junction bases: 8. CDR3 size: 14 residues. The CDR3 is CATALTGGYTEAFF. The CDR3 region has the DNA TGTGCCACAGCCCTGACAGGGGGCTACACTGAAGCTTTCTTT.

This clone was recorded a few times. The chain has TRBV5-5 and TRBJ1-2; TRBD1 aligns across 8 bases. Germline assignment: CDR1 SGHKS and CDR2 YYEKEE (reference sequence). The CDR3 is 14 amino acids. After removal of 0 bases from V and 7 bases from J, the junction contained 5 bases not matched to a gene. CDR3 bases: TGTGCCAGCAGCTTGGTTCCAGGGGGCTCTGGCTACACCTTC. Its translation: CASSLVPGGSGYTF.